This T cell receptor (beta chain) was recorded in a study of blood T cells in healthy people across ages. The V gene end was trimmed by 0 bases and the J gene end by 10 bases; junction bases not matched to a gene: 22. This CDR3 spans 19 amino acids. CDR1 is SGHRS and CDR2 is YFSETQ in the germline V gene. This clonotype came up a few times. Its antigen is undetermined. Together with a sample-barcoded 5' primer, a J-beta primer mix was included in a second PCR lasting roughly 6 to 12 cycles. TCRdb fed the 5' RACE reads into MiXCR, producing one record per CDR3 protein. This sample has more than 700,000 distinct CDR3 sequences, with around 45% found just once. Every donor contributed roughly 10 milliliters of peripheral blood by blood draw. Study findings and constraints: Significant beta diversity loss was already apparent by age approximately 42, declining roughly linearly.

The chain uses TRBV5-1 and TRBJ2-1, with 7 bases matching TRBD2. This receptor was identified in an elderly man in good health. The sample was blood. CDR3 sequence reads: CASSLAQHPGGRKAGEQFF. For the CDR3, the DNA is TGCGCCAGCAGCTTGGCGCAGCACCCCGGCGGGAGAAAAGCCGGGGAGCAGTTCTTC.